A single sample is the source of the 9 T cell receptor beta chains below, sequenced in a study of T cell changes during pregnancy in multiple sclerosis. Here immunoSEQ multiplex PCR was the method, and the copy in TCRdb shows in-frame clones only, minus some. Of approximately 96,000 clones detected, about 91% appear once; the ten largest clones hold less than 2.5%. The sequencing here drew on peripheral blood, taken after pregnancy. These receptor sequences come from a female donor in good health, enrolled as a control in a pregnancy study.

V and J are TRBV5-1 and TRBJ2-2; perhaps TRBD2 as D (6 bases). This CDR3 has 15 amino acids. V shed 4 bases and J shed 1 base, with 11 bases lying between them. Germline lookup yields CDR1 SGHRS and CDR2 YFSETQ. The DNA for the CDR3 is TGCGCCAGCAGCCACGGGCGGGGGAACACCGGGGAGCTGTTTTTT. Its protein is CASSHGRGNTGELFF.

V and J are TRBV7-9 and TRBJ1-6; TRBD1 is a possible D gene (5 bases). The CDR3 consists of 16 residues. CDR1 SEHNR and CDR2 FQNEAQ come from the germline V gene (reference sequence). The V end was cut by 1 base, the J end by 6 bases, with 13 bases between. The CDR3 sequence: CASSLDKPGRNSPLHF. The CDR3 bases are TGTGCCAGCAGCTTAGATAAGCCAGGGCGTAATTCACCCCTCCACTTT.

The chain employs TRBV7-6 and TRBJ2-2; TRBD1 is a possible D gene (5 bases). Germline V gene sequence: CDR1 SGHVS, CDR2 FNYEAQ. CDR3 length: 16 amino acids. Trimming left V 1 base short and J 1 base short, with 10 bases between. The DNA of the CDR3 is TGTGCCAGCAGCTTAGGCGGTCAGGGGAACACCGGGGAGCTGTTTTTT. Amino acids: CASSLGGQGNTGELFF.

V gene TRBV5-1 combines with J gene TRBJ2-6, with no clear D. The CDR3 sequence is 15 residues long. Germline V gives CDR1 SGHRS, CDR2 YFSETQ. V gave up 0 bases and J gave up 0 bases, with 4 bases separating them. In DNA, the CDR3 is TGCGCCAGCAGCTTGGTCTCCTCTGGGGCCAACGTCCTGACTTTC. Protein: CASSLVSSGANVLTF. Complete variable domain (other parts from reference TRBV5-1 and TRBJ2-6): KAGVTQTPRYLIKTRGQQVTLSCSPISGHRSVSWYQQTPGQGLQFLFEYFSETQRNKGNFPGRFSGRQFSNSRSEMNVSTLELGDSALYLCASSLVSSGANVLTFGAGSRLTVL.

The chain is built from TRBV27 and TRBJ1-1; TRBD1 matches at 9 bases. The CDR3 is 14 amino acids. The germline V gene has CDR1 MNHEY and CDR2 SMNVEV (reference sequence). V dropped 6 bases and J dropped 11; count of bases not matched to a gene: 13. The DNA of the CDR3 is TGTGCCAGCAGCCGGGACAGGGCGGAGTCGGGGGCTTTCTTT. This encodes CASSRDRAESGAFF.

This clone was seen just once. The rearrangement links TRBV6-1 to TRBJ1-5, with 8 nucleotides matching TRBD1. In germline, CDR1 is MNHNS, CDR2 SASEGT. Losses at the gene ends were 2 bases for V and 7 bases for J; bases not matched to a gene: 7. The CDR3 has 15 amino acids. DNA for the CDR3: TGTGCCAGCAGTGAATGGACAGGGAGCGGCCAGCCCCAGCATTTT. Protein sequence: CASSEWTGSGQPQHF.

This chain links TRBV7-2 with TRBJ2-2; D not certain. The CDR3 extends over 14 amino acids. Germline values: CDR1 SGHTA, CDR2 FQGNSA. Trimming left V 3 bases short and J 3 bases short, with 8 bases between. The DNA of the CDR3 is TGTGCCAGCAGCTTTTTTACGGACACCGGGGAGCTGTTTTTT. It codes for CASSFFTDTGELFF.

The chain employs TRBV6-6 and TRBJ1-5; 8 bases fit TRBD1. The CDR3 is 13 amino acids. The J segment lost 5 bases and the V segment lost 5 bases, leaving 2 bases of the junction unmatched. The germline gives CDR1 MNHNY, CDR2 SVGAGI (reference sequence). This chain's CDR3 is CASSDRGDQPQHF. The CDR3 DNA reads TGTGCCAGCAGTGACAGGGGAGATCAGCCCCAGCATTTT.

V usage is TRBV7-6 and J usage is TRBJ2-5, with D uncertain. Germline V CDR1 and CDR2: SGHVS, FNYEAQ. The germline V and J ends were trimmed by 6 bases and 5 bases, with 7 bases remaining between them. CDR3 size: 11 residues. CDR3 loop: CASSSRETQYF. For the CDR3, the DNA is TGTGCCAGCAGTTCTCGGGAGACCCAGTACTTC.